Listed below are T cell receptor beta chains from one sample, sequenced in a study of response to subunit inactivated influenza vaccine. TCRdb ran MiXCR on the RT-PCR reads and lists one entry per CDR3 protein. The profile covers around 530,000 distinct CDR3 sequences, with 10% to 15% appearing a single time and roughly a tenth taken by the ten largest. This specimen was PBMCs from blood, taken on the day of vaccination. Receptor source: a man over 45 who received an inactivated influenza vaccine. CDR3s include the opening cysteine and the closing phenylalanine or tryptophan. D genes are given only for firm matches. Clone size is given for some rows only: seen once, a few or many times, or a class if the clone is expanded.

size: many; V: TRBV28; J: TRBJ2-7; D: -; CDR3: CASSLSRQDYSSYEQYF; DNA: TGTGCCAGCAGTTTATCTAGACAGGACTACTCCTCCTACGAGCAGTACTTC
size: few; V: TRBV18; J: TRBJ2-3; D: TRBD1; CDR3: CASSQTGTVRDTQYF; DNA: TGTGCCAGCTCGCAAACCGGGACAGTTAGAGATACGCAGTATTTT
size: -; V: TRBV5-1; J: TRBJ2-6; D: TRBD1; CDR3: CASSWTGTGSGANVLTF; DNA: TGCGCCAGCAGCTGGACCGGGACAGGCTCTGGGGCCAACGTCCTGACTTTC
size: few; V: TRBV6-1; J: TRBJ1-5; D: -; CDR3: CASRQGVAQPQHF; DNA: TGTGCCAGCAGGCAGGGAGTGGCTCAGCCCCAGCATTTT
size: few; V: TRBV20-1; J: TRBJ2-7; D: TRBD1; CDR3: CSATPDRPTYEQYF; DNA: TGCAGTGCTACTCCGGACAGGCCAACCTACGAGCAGTACTTC
size: -; V: TRBV24-1; J: TRBJ2-3; D: -; CDR3: CATSDPTVSPDTQYF; DNA: TGTGCCACCAGTGATCCGACTGTTTCCCCAGATACGCAGTATTTT
size: few; V: TRBV20-1; J: TRBJ1-5; D: -; CDR3: CSASRTVDQPQHF; DNA: TGCAGTGCTAGTCGTACAGTAGATCAGCCCCAGCATTTT
size: -; V: TRBV6-2/TRBV6-3; J: TRBJ1-5; D: -; CDR3: CASQNEGVQPQHF; DNA: TGTGCCAGCCAAAACGAGGGTGTTCAGCCCCAGCATTTT
size: -; V: TRBV7-2; J: TRBJ1-1; D: TRBD1; CDR3: CASRKRDRGANEAFF; DNA: TGTGCCAGCAGAAAACGGGACAGGGGTGCGAATGAAGCTTTCTTT
size: few; V: TRBV7-2; J: TRBJ2-2; D: -; CDR3: CASSFGLTGELFF; DNA: TGTGCCAGCAGCTTCGGTTTGACCGGGGAGCTGTTTTTT
size: -; V: TRBV4-2; J: TRBJ2-5; D: TRBD2; CDR3: CASSQARAGQETQYF; DNA: TGTGCCAGCAGCCAAGCAAGAGCGGGACAAGAGACCCAGTACTTC
size: -; V: TRBV19; J: TRBJ2-7; D: -; CDR3: CASSMGGYEQYF; DNA: TGTGCCAGTAGTATGGGCGGCTACGAGCAGTACTTC
size: -; V: TRBV7-9; J: TRBJ2-1; D: TRBD1; CDR3: CASSLWDRGYNEQFF; DNA: TGTGCCAGCAGCCTTTGGGACAGGGGATACAATGAGCAGTTTTTC